This TCR beta chain was sequenced in a study of early stage breast cancer tumors. Of note for this clone: Its antigen is as yet unknown.

The CDR3 spans 11 residues. Clones were read by immunoSEQ multiplex PCR, and TCRdb kept only the in-frame ones, dropping some. The sample contains around 30,000 clones, 65% to 75% of which appear only once. Overall study results and limits: Most shared enriched TCRB sequences were commonly generated ones.

The clonotype was recovered from a person aged 45-60 years with breast cancer. This chain connects TRBV6-7 to TRBJ1-1; possible D gene TRBD1, 6 bases. TRBV6-7 counts as an open reading frame of uncertain function. Sequences were obtained from blood. For the CDR3, the DNA is TGTGGGGGGGCTAGGGACACTGAAGCTTTCTTT. Its protein product is CGGARDTEAFF.